This entry features one TCR beta chain sequence. Profiled with immunoSEQ multiplex PCR; TCRdb holds only in-frame clones, not every one. Of approximately 99,000 clones listed, under 85% are singletons. These data originate in a study of blood T cell repertoires in COVID-19. Whole-study context: T cells, B-cell-depleted T cells, or PBMCs supplied cDNA or gDNA.

The V and J ends lost 2 bases and 4 bases respectively, with 11 bases between them. Germline-derived CDR1 and CDR2 are MRHNA and SNTAGT. The CDR3 extends over 14 amino acids. This chain links TRBV6-4 with TRBJ1-1; weak D call: TRBD1 (6 bases). Sequences were obtained from peripheral blood. This TCR came from a woman aged 70-85 years with acute or convalescent COVID-19. The CDR3 bases are TGTGCCAGCAGTGACGGGGTAGGGGGCACTGAAGCTTTCTTT. Amino acid sequence: CASSDGVGGTEAFF.